The rows below give T cell receptor beta chains drawn from one sample of a study of patients and donors after allogeneic stem cell transplantation. TCRdb itself ran the RT-PCR reads through MiXCR, one entry per CDR3 protein. The sample lists about 160,000 distinct CDR3 sequences, over 25% occurring once. Sample: blood, either unsorted or a sorted T cell fraction (not recorded which). These receptors were obtained from a human donor who was either an allogeneic HSCT recipient or a stem cell or donor lymphocyte infusion donor (not recorded which). It is not recorded whose cells these are; they may come from a transplant donor. The CDR3 runs from the conserved cysteine through the conserved F or W. Fields, in order: CDR3 length, clone size, J gene, D gene, V gene, CDR3 DNA, CDR3 protein. D genes are given only for firm matches. Rows may omit the clone size; those that give it use once, few, many or a size class.

15,few,TRBJ2-1,TRBD2,TRBV12-5,TGTGCTAGTGGCCCCGGGACTAGCGTAATCAATGAGCAGTTCTTC,CASGPGTSVINEQFF
16,-,TRBJ2-1,-,TRBV7-9,TGTGCCAGCAGCTTAGAGCGCGGGGTCTCCTACAATGAGCAGTTCTTC,CASSLERGVSYNEQFF
14,-,TRBJ1-5,-,TRBV3-1,TGTGCCAGCAGCCAATCGGATAGCAATCAGCCCCAGCATTTT,CASSQSDSNQPQHF
14,many,TRBJ1-1,-,TRBV7-2,TGTGCCAGCAGCCCGACTCAGGAGAACACTGAAGCTTTCTTT,CASSPTQENTEAFF
10,-,TRBJ2-1,-,TRBV21-1,TGTGCCAGGTCCGGAGGGACGGGGTTCTTC,CARSGGTGFF
15,-,TRBJ1-1,-,TRBV27,TGTGCCAGCAGTTTATCCCATCAGGGTAGCACTGAAGCTTTCTTT,CASSLSHQGSTEAFF
18,once,TRBJ2-7,TRBD2,TRBV6-5,TGTGCCAGCAGTTACGGGCCTAGCGGCCGTTATAAATCCTACGAGCAGTACTTC,CASSYGPSGRYKSYEQYF
14,few,TRBJ2-2,-,TRBV10-3,TGTGCCATACAGGAGAGGCCAGGGGCCGGGGAGCTGTTTTTT,CAIQERPGAGELFF
14,few,TRBJ1-6,-,TRBV15,TGTGCCACCAGCAGAGAACAGGCGGGAGGGGCCCTCCACTTT,CATSREQAGGALHF
13,few,TRBJ1-4,-,TRBV2,TGTGCCAGCAGTCTAGGACGGACTGAAAAACTGTTTTTT,CASSLGRTEKLFF
13,few,TRBJ2-7,-,TRBV25-1,TGTGCCAGCAGTGCCCGAGGATCCTACGAGCAGTACTTC,CASSARGSYEQYF
14,-,TRBJ2-7,-,TRBV3-1,TGTGCCAGCAGCCAAGCCGGACAGACCTACGAGCAGTACTTC,CASSQAGQTYEQYF
18,few,TRBJ2-1,TRBD2,TRBV6-6,TGTGCCAGCAGTTACTCGACGGGGACTAGCACCAACTACAATGAGCAGTTCTTC,CASSYSTGTSTNYNEQFF
12,few,TRBJ1-2,-,TRBV24-1,TGTGCCACCAGTGCCGGGGCCGGGGGCTACACCTTC,CATSAGAGGYTF
16,few,TRBJ2-3,-,TRBV11-2,TGTGCCAGCAGCTTGTCCGGGGGAATGAGGGCAGATACGCAGTATTTT,CASSLSGGMRADTQYF
14,-,TRBJ1-4,-,TRBV20-1,TGCAGTGCTAGAGCCTGGGAGAAGGGTGAAAAACTGTTTTTT,CSARAWEKGEKLFF
12,-,TRBJ2-7,-,TRBV28,TGTGCCAGCAGGGGGGGCCACTACGAGCAGTACTTC,CASRGGHYEQYF
14,few,TRBJ2-7,-,TRBV15,TGTGCCACCAGCAGAGCTGGTGGAGCCTACGAGCAGTACTTC,CATSRAGGAYEQYF
15,-,TRBJ1-5,-,TRBV10-3,TGTGCCATCAGTGAGTCAAGAACAGTCAATCAGCCCCAGCATTTT,CAISESRTVNQPQHF
16,few,TRBJ1-2,-,TRBV4-3,TGCGCCAGCAGCCTTCACCCGACAGCGCTTAACTATGGCTACACCTTC,CASSLHPTALNYGYTF